The clone carrying this T cell receptor beta chain was found a few times. This PCR relied on a set of 60 Vbeta primers and 13 Jbeta primers. Clones were sequenced by immunoSEQ multiplex PCR, and TCRdb holds only the in-frame ones, with some missing. The sample holds 200,000 or so clones; around 86% are singletons and the top ten take 2.5% to 3.5%. The record originates from a study of cytomegalovirus exposure and HLA in healthy donors. The CDR3 is 16 amino acids. Germline CDR1 SGDLS, CDR2 YYNGEE. V lost 2 bases to trimming and J lost 9 bases; unmatched junction nucleotides: 12. The source material was PBMCs. The clonotype originates from a woman aged 40 to 50 in good health and CMV-seronegative. The chain is built from TRBV9 and TRBJ2-1, with 9 bases aligning to TRBD2. CDR3 bases: TGTGCCAGCAGCGTGGCTAGCGGGACCCCGGTTGGTGAGCAGTTCTTC. It is translated as CASSVASGTPVGEQFF.